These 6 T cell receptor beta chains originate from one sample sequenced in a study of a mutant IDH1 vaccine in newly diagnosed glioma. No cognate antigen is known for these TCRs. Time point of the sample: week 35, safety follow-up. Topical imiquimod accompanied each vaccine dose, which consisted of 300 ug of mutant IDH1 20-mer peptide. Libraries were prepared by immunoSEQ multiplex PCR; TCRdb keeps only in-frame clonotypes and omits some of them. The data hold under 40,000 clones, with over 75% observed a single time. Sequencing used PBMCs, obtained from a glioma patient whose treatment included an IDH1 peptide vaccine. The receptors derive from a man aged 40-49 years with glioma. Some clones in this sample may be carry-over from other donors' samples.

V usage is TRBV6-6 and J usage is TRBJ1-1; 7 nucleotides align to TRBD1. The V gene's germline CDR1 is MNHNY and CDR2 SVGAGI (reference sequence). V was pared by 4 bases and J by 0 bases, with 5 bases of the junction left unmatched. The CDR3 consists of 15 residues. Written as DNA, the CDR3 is TGTGCCAGCAGTTTCCCGGGACAGATGAACACTGAAGCTTTCTTT. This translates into CASSFPGQMNTEAFF.

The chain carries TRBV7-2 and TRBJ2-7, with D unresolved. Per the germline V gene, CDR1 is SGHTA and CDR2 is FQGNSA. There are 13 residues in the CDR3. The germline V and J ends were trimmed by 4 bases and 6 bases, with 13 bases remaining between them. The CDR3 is CASSYRVQTEQYF. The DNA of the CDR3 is TGTGCCAGCAGCTACCGGGTCCAAACCGAGCAGTACTTC.

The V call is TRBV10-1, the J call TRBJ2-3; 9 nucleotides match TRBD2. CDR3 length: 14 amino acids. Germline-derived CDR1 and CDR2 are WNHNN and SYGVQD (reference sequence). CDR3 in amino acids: CASSSGGSTDTQYF. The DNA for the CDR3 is TGCGCAAGTAGTAGCGGGGGTAGCACAGATACGCAGTATTTT.

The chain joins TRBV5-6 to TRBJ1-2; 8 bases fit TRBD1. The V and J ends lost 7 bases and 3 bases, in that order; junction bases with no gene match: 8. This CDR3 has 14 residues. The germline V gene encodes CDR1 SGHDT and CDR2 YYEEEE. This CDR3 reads CASGNRGVYYGYTF. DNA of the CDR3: TGTGCCAGCGGAAACAGGGGGGTCTACTATGGCTACACCTTC.

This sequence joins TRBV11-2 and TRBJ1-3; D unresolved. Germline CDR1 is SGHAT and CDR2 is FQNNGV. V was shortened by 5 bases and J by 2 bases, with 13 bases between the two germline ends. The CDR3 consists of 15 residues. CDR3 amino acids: CASSDIRGTGNTIYF. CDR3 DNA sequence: TGTGCCAGCAGCGACATCCGGGGTACTGGAAACACCATATATTTT.

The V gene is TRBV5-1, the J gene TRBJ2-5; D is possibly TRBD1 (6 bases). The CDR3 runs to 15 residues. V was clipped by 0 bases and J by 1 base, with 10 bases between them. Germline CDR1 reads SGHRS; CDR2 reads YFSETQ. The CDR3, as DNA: TGCGCCAGCAGCTTGGGGGGCAGGGGCCAAGAGACCCAGTACTTC. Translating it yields CASSLGGRGQETQYF.